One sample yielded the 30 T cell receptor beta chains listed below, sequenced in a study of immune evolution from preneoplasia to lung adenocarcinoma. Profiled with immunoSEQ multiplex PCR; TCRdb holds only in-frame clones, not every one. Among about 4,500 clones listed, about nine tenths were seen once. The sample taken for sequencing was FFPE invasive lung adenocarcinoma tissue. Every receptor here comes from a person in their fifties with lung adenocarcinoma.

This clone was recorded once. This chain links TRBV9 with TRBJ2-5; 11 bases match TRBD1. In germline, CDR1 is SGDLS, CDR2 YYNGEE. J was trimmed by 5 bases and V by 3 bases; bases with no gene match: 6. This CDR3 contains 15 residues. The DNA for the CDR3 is TGTGCCAGCAGCGGCGGACAGGGGGCAGGGGAGACCCAGTACTTC. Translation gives CASSGGQGAGETQYF.

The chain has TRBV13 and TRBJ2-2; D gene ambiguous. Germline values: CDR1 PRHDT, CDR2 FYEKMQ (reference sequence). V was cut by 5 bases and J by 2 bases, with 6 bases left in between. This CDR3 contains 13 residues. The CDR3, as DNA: TGTGCCAGCAGCCCATACAACACCGGGGAGCTGTTTTTT. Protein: CASSPYNTGELFF.

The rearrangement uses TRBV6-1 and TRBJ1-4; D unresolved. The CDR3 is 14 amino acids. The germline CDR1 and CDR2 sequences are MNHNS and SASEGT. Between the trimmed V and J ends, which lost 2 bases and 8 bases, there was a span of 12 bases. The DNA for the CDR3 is TGTGCCAGCAGTGAACATGGGCTCTACGAAAAACTGTTTTTT. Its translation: CASSEHGLYEKLFF.

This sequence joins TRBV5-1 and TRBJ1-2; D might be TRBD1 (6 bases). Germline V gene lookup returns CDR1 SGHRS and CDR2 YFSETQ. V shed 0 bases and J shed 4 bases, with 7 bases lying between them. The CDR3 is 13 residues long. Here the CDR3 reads CASSLEGGYGYTF. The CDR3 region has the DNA TGCGCCAGCAGCTTGGAGGGGGGCTATGGCTACACCTTC.

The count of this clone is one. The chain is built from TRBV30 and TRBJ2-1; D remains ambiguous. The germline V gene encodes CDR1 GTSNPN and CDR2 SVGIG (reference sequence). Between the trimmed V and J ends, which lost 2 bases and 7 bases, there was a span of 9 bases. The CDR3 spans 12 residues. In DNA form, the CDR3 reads TGTGCCTGGAGTCGGAGCCTGAATGAGCAGTTCTTC. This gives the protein CAWSRSLNEQFF.

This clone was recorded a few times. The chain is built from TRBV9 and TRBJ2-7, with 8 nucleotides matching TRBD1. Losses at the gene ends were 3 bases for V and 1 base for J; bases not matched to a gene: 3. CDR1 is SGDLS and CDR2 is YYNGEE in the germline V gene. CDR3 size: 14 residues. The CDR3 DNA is TGTGCCAGCAGCGCCCGGGACAGGTCCTACGAGCAGTACTTC. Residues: CASSARDRSYEQYF.

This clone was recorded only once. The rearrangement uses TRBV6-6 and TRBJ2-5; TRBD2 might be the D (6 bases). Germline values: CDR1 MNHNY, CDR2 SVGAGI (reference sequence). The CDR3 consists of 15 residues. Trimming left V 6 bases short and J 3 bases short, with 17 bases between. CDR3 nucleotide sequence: TGTGCCAGCAGGGACGACGGGAGCCGAAAAGAGACCCAGTACTTC. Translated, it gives CASRDDGSRKETQYF.

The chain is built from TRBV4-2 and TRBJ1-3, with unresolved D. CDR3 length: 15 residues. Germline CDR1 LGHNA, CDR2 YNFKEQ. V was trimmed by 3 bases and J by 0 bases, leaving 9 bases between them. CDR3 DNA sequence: TGTGCCAGCAGCCACGACCTGGCCTCTGGAAACACCATATATTTT. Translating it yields CASSHDLASGNTIYF.

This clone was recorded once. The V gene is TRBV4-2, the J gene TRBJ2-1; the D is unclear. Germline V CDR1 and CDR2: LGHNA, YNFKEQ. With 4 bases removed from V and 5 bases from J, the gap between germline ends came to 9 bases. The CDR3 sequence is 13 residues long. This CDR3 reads CASSLGRDNEQFF. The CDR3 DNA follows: TGTGCCAGCAGCCTTGGACGGGACAATGAGCAGTTCTTC.

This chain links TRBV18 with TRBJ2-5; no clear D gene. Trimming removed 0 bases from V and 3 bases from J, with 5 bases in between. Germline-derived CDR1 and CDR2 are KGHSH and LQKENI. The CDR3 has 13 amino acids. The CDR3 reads CASSPPIEETQYF. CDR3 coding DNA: TGTGCCAGCTCACCACCGATTGAAGAGACCCAGTACTTC. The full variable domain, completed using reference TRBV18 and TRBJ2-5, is NAGVMQNPRHLVRRRGQEARLRCSPMKGHSHVYWYRQLPEEGLKFMVYLQKENIIDESGMPKERFSAEFPKEGPSILRIQQVVRGDSAAYFCASSPPIEETQYFGPGTRLLVL.

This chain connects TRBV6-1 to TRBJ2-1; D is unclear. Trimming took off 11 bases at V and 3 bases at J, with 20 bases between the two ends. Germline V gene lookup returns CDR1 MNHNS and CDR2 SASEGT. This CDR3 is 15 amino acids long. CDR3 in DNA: TGTGCCCTGGCCTTGTTCGGAGACGGCTACAATGAGCAGTTCTTC. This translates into CALALFGDGYNEQFF.

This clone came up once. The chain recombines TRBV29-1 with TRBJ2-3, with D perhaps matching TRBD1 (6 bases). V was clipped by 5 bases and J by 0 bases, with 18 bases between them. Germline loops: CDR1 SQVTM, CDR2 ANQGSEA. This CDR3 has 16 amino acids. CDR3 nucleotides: TGCAGCGTTAGGGTGGGGGCTACTACTAGCACAGATACGCAGTATTTT. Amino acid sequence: CSVRVGATTSTDTQYF.

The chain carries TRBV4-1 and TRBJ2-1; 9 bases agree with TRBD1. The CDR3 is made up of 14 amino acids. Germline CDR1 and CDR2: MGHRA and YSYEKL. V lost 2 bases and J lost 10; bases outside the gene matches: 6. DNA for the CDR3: TGCGCCAGCAGCCAACTTACAGGGGGCGGGGAGCAGTTCTTC. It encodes CASSQLTGGGEQFF.

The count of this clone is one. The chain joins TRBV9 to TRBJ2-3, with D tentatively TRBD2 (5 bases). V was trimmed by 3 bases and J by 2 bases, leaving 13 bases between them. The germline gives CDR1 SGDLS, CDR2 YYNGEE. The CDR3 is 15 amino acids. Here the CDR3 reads CASSASGIVTDTQYF. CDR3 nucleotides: TGTGCCAGCAGCGCGAGCGGAATAGTCACAGATACGCAGTATTTT.

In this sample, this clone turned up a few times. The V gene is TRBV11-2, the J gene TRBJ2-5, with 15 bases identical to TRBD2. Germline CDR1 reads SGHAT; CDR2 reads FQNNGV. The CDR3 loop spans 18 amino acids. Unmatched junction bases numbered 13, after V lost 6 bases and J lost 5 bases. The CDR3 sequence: CASSAGLAGGLGVETQYF. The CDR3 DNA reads TGTGCCAGCAGTGCGGGACTAGCGGGAGGTTTGGGTGTTGAGACCCAGTACTTC.

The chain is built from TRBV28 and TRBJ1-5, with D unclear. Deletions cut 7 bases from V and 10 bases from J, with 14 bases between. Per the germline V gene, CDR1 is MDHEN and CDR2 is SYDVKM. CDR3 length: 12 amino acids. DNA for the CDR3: TGTGCCAGCACAGGACGGTCCCGTCCCCAGCATTTT. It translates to CASTGRSRPQHF.

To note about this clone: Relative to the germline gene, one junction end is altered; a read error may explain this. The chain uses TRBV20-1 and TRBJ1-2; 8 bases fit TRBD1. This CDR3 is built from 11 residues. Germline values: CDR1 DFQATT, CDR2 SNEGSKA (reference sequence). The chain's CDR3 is CSADKDRALPF. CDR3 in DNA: TGCAGTGCTGATAAGGACAGGGCTCTCCCCTTC.

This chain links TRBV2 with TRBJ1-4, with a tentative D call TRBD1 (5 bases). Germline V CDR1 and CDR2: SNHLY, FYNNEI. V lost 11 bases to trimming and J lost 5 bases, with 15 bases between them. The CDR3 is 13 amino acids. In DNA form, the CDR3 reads TGTGCCGGAACGACAGACTCCAATGAAAAACTGTTTTTT. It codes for CAGTTDSNEKLFF.

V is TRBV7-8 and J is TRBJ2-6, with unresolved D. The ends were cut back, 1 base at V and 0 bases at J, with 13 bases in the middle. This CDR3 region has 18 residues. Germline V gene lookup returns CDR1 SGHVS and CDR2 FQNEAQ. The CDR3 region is CASSLVGLDLSGANVLTF. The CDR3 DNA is TGTGCCAGCAGCTTAGTCGGCCTGGACCTCTCTGGGGCCAACGTCCTGACTTTC.

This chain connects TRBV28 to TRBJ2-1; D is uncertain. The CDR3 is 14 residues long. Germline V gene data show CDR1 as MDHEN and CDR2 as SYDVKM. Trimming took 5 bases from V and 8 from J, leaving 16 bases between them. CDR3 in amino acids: CASSPPSSRHEQFF. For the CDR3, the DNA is TGTGCCAGCAGTCCCCCATCATCGAGACATGAGCAGTTCTTC. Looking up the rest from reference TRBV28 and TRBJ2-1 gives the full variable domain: DVKVTQSSRYLVKRTGEKVFLECVQDMDHENMFWYRQDPGLGLRLIYFSYDVKMKEKGDIPEGYSVSREKKERFSLILESASTNQTSMYLCASSPPSSRHEQFFGPGTRLTVL.

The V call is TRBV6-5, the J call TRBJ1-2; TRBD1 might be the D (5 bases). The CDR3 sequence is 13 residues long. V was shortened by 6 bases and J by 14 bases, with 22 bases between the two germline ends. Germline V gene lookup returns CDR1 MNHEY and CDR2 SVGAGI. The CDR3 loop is CASRKKDSNPYTF. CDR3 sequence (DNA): TGTGCCAGCAGAAAAAAAGACAGTAATCCATATACCTTC.

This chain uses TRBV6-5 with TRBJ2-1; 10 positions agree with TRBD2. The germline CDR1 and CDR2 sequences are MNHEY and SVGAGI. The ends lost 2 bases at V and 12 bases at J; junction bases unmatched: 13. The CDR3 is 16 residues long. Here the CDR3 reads CASSYLGSGRAMVQFF. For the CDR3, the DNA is TGTGCCAGCAGTTACCTCGGCAGCGGGAGGGCAATGGTGCAGTTCTTC.

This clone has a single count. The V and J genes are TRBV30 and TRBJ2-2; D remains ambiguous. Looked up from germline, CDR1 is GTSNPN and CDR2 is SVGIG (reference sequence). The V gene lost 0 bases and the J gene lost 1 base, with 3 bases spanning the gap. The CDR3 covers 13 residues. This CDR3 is CAWSVENTGELFF. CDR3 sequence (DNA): TGTGCCTGGAGTGTAGAGAACACCGGGGAGCTGTTTTTT.

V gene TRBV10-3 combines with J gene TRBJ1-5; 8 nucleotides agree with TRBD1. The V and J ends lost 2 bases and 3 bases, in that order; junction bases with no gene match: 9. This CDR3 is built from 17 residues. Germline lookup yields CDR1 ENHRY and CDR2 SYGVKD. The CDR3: CAISEGRQGINNQPQHF. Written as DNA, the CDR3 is TGTGCCATCAGTGAGGGTCGACAGGGGATAAACAATCAGCCCCAGCATTTT.

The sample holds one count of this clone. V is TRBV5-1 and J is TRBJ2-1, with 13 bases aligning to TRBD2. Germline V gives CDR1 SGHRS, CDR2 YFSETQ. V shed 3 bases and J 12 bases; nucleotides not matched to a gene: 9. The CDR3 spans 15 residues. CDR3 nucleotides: TGCGCCAGCAGCTCCCGACTAGCGGGAGGTGTAGGGCAGTTCTTC. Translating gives CASSSRLAGGVGQFF.

The CDR3 region is CAWGLSVEQYF. CDR3 DNA sequence: TGTGCCTGGGGACTCTCGGTCGAGCAGTACTTC. The gene calls are TRBV30 and TRBJ2-7, with a weak D call TRBD2 (5 bases). Trimming stripped 5 bases from V and 6 bases from J, with 11 bases between. The CDR3 runs 11 residues. Germline V gene lookup returns CDR1 GTSNPN and CDR2 SVGIG (reference sequence).

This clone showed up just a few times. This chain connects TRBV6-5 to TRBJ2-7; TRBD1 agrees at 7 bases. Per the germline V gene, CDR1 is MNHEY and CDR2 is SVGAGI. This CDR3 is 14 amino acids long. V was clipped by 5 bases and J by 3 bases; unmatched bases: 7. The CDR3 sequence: CASSQRQGNYEQYF. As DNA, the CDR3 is TGTGCCAGCAGTCAGAGACAGGGTAACTACGAGCAGTACTTC.

The CDR3, as DNA: TGTGCCAGCTCACCACGTGGGACAAAAGAAAAACTGTTTTTT. Encoded protein: CASSPRGTKEKLFF. The chain links TRBV18 to TRBJ1-4; maybe TRBD1 (6 bases). Germline V gene sequence: CDR1 KGHSH, CDR2 LQKENI. The germline V and J ends were trimmed by 1 base and 8 bases, with 11 bases remaining between them. The CDR3 contains 14 residues. The whole variable domain, remainder taken from reference TRBV18 and TRBJ1-4, is NAGVMQNPRHLVRRRGQEARLRCSPMKGHSHVYWYRQLPEEGLKFMVYLQKENIIDESGMPKERFSAEFPKEGPSILRIQQVVRGDSAAYFCASSPRGTKEKLFFGSGTQLSVL.

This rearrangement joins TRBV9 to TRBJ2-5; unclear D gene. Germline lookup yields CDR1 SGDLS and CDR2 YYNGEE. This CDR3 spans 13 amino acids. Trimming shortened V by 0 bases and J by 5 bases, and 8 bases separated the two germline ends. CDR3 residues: CASSVGLGETQYF. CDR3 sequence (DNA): TGTGCCAGCAGCGTAGGGTTGGGGGAGACCCAGTACTTC.

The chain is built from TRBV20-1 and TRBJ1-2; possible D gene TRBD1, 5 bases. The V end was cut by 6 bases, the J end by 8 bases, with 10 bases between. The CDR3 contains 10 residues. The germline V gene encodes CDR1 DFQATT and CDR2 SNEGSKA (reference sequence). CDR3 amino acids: CSAGVDGYTF. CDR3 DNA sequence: TGCAGTGCAGGGGTGGACGGCTACACCTTC.